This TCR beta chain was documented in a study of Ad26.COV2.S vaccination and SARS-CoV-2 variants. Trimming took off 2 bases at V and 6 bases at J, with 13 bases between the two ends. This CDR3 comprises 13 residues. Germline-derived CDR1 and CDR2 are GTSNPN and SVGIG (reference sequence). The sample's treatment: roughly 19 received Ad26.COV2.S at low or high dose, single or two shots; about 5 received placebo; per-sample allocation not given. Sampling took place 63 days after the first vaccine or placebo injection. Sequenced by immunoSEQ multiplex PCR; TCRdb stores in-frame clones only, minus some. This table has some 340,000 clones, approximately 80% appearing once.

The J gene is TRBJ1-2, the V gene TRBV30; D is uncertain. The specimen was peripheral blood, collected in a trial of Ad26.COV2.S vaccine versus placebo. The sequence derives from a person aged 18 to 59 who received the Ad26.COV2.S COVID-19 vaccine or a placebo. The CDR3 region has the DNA TGTGCCTGGAGTAGCCTGGGTTCGGATGGCTACACCTTC. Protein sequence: CAWSSLGSDGYTF.